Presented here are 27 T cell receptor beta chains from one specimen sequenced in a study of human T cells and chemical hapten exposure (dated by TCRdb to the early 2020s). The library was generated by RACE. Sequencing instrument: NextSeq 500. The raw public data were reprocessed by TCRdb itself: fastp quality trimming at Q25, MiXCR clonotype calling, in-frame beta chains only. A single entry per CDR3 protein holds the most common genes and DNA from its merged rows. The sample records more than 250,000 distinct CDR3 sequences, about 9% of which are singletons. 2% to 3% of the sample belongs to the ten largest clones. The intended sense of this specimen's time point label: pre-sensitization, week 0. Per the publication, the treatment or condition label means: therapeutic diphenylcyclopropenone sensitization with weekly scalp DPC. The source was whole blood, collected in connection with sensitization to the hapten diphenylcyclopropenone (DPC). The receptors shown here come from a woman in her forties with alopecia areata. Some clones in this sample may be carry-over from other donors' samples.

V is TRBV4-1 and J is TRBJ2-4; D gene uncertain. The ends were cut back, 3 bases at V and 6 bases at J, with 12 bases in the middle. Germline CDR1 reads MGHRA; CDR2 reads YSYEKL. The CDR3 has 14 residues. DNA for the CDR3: TGCGCCAGCAGCCACGTTCAGTCGCTAAACATTCAGTACTTC. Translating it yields CASSHVQSLNIQYF.

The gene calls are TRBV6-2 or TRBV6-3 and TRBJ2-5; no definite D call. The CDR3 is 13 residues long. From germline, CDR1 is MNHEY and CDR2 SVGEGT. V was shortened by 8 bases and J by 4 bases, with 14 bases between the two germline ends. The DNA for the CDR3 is TGTGCCAGCTGGCCCTCACCGTCAGAGACCCAGTACTTC. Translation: CASWPSPSETQYF.

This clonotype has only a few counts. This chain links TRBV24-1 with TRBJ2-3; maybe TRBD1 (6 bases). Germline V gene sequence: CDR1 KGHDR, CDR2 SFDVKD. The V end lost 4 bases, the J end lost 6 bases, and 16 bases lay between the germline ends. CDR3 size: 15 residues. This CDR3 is CATSDEQGHGDTQYF. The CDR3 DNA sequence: TGTGCCACCAGTGACGAACAGGGCCACGGGGATACGCAGTATTTT.

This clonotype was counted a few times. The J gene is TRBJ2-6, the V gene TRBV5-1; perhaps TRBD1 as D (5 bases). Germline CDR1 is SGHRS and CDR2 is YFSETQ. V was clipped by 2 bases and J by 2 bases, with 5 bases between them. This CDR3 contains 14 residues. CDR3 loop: CASSFRAGANVLTF. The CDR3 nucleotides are TGCGCCAGCAGCTTCAGGGCTGGGGCCAACGTCCTGACTTTC.

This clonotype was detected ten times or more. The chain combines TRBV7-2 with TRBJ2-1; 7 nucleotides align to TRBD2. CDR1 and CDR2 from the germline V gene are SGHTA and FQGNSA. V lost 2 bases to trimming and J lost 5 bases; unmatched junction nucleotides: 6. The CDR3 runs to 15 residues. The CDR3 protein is CASSLSLADNNEQFF. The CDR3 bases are TGTGCCAGCAGCTTATCTCTAGCGGACAACAATGAGCAGTTCTTC.

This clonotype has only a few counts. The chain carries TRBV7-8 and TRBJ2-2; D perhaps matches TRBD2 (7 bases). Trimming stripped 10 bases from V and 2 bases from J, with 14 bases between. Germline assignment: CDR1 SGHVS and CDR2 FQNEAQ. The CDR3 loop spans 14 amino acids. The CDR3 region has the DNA TGTGCCATGCGGGGGCGAACCAACACCGGGGAGCTGTTTTTT. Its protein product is CAMRGRTNTGELFF.

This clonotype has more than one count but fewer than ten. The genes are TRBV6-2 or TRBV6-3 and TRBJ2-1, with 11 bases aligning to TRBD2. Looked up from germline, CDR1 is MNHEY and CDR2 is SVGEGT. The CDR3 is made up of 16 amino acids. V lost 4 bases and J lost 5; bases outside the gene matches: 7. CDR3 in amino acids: CASSFQTSGTDNEQFF. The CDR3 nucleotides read TGTGCCAGCAGTTTCCAGACTAGCGGGACCGACAATGAGCAGTTCTTC.

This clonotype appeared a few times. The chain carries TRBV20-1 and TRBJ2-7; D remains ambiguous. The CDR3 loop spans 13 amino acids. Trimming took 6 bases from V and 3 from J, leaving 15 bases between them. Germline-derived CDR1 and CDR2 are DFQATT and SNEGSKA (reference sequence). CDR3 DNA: TGCAGTGCCACGCGCGGCGATCTCTACGAGCAGTACTTC. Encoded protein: CSATRGDLYEQYF.

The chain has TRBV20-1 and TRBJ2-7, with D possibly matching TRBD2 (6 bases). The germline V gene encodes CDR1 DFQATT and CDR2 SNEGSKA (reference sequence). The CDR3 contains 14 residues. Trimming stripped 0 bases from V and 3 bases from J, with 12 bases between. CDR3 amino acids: CSARDGRRDYEQYF. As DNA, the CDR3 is TGCAGTGCTAGAGACGGCAGGCGGGACTACGAGCAGTACTTC.

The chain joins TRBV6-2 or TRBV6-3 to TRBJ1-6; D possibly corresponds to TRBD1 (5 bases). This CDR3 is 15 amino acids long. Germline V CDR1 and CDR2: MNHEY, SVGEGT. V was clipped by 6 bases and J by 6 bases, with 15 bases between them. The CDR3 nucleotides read TGTGCCAGCAGACCCGGGACGGAGACTAATTCACCCCTCCACTTT. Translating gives CASRPGTETNSPLHF.

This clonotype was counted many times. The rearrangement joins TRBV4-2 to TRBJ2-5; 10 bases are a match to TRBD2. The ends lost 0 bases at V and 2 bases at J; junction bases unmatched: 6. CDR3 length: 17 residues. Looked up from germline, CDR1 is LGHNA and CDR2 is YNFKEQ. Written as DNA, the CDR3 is TGTGCCAGCAGCCAAGATAGGCCTAGCGGGAGACAAGAGACCCAGTACTTC. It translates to CASSQDRPSGRQETQYF.

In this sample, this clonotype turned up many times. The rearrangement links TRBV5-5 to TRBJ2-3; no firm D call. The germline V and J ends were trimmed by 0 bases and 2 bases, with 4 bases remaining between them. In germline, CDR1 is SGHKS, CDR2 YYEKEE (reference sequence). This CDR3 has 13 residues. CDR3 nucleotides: TGTGCCAGCAGCTTGGCAGCCACAGATACGCAGTATTTT. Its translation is CASSLAATDTQYF.

CDR3 in amino acids: CASSQSGGPPTDTQYF. CDR3 coding DNA: TGTGCCAGCAGCCAATCAGGGGGCCCTCCCACAGATACGCAGTATTTT. The chain has TRBV7-6 and TRBJ2-3, with 8 bases aligning to TRBD1. This CDR3 spans 16 amino acids. Looked up from germline, CDR1 is SGHVS and CDR2 is FNYEAQ. The V gene end was trimmed by 5 bases and the J gene end by 2 bases; junction bases not matched to a gene: 9.

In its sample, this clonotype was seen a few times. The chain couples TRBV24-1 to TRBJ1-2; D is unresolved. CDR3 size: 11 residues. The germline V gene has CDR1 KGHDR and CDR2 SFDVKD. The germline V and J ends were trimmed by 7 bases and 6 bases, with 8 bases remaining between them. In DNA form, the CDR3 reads TGTGCCACCAGCACCCTGGATGGCTACACCTTC. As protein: CATSTLDGYTF.

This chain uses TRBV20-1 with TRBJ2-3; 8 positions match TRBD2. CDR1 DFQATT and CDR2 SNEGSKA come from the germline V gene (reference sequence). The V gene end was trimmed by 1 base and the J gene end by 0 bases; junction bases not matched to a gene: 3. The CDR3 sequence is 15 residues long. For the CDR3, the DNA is TGCAGTGCTAGAGGGGCTAGCGGGAGCACAGATACGCAGTATTTT. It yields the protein CSARGASGSTDTQYF.

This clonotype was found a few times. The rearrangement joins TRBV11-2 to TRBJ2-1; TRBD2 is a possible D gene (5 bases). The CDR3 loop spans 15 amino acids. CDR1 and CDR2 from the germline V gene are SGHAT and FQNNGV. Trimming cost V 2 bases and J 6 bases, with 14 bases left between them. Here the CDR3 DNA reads TGTGCCAGCAGCTTACAGCTAGCATCGGGCAATGAGCAGTTCTTC. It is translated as CASSLQLASGNEQFF.

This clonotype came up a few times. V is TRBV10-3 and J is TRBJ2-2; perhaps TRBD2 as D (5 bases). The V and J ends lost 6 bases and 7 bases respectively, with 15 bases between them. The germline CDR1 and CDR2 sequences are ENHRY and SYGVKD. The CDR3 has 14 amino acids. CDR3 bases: TGTGCCATCAGGACCTCCGGGGTGGTCGGGGAGCTGTTTTTT. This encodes CAIRTSGVVGELFF.

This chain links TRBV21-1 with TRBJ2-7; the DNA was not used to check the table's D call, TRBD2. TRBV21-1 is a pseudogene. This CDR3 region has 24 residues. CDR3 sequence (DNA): TGTGCCAGCAGCCCCCCGTCCGCCGCCTTAAGGGACCGGGGACTAGCGGGAGATGTATACGAGCAGTACTTC. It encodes CASSPPSAALRDRGLAGDVYEQYF.

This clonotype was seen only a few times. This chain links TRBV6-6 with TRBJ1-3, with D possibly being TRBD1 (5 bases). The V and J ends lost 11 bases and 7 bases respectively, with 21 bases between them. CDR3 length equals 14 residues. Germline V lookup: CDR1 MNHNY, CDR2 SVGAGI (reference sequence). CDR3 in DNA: TGTGCCTCGTCTGGGCAGGGTCCATTTAACACCATATATTTT. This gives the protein CASSGQGPFNTIYF.

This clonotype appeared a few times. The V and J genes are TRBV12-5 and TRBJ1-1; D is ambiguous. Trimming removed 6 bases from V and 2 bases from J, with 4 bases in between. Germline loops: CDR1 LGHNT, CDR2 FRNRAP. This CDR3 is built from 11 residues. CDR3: CASGVNTEAFF. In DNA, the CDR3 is TGTGCTAGTGGCGTTAACACTGAAGCTTTCTTT.

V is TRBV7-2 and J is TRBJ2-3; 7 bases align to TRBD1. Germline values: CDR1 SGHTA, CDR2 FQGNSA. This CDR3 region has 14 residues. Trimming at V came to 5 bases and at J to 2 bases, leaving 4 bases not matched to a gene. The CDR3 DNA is TGTGCCAGCAGCACGGGACAGAACACAGATACGCAGTATTTT. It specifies CASSTGQNTDTQYF.

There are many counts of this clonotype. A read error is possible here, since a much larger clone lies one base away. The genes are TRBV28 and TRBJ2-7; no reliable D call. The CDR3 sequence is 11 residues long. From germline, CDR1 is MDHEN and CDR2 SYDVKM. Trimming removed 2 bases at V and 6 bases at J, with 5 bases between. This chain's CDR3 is CASSLGVEQYF. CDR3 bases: TGTGCCAGCAGTTTAGGGGTCGAGCAGTACTTC.

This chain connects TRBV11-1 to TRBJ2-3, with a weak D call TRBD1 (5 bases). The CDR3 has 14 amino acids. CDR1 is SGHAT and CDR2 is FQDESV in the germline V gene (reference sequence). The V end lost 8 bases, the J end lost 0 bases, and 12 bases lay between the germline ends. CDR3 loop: CASHRQGSTDTQYF. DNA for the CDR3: TGTGCCAGCCATCGTCAGGGAAGCACAGATACGCAGTATTTT.

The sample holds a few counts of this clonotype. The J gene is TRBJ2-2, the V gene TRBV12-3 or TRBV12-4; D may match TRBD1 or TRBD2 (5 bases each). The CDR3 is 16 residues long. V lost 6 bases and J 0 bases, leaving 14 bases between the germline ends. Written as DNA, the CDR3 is TGTGCCAGCAGCTCTGGGACGTCTTCGAACACCGGGGAGCTGTTTTTT. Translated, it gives CASSSGTSSNTGELFF.

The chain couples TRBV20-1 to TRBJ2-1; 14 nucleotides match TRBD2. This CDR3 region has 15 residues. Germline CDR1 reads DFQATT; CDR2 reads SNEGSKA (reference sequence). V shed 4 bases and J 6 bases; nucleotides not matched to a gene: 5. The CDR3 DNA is TGCAGTGCTACTGGGACTAGCGGGAGTGGCAATGAGCAGTTCTTC. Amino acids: CSATGTSGSGNEQFF.

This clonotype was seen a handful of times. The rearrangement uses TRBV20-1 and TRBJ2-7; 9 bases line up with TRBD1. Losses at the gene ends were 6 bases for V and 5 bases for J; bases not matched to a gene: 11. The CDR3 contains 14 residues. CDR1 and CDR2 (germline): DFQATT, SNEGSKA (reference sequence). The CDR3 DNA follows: TGCAGTGCCAAACGGAGGGACAGGGAACACGAGCAGTACTTC. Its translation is CSAKRRDREHEQYF.

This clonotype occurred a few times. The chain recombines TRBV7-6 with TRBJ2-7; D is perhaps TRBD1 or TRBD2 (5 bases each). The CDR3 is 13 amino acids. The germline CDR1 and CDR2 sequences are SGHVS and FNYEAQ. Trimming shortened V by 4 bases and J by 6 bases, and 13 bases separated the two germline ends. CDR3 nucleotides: TGTGCCAGCAGCTCAACCGGGACGGTCGAGCAGTACTTC. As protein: CASSSTGTVEQYF.